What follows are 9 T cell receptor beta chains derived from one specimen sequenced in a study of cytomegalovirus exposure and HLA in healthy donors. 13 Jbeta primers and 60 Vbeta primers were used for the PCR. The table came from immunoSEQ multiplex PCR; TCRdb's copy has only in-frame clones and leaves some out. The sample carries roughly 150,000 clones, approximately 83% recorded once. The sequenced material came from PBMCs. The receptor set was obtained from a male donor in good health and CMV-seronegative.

The CDR3 DNA follows: TGTGCCAGTAGTCGGGACAGGGCTTTAGGTATCAATGAGCAGTTCTTC. It codes for CASSRDRALGINEQFF. V gene TRBV19 combines with J gene TRBJ2-1; the match to TRBD1 covers 9 bases. CDR3 length equals 16 residues. CDR1 and CDR2 from the germline V gene are LNHDA and SQIVND (reference sequence). With 5 bases clipped from V and 6 bases from J, the junction kept 11 bases outside the gene matches.

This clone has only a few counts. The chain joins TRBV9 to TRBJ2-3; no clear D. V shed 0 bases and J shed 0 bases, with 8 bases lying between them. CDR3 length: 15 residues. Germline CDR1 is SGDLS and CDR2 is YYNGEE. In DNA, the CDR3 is TGTGCCAGCAGCGTAGATGTCGGGAGCACAGATACGCAGTATTTT. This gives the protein CASSVDVGSTDTQYF.

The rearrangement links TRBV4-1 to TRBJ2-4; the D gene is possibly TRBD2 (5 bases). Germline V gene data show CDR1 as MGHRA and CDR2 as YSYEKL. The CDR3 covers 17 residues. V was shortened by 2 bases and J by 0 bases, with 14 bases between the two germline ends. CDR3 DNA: TGCGCCAGCAGCCAATTCCAGACGACTATAGCCAAAAACATTCAGTACTTC. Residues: CASSQFQTTIAKNIQYF.

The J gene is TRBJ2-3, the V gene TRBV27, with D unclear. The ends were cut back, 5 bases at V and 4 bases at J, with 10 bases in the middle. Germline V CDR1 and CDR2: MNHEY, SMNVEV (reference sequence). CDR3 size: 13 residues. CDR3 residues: CASSPPGADTQYF. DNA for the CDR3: TGTGCCAGCAGTCCCCCTGGAGCAGATACGCAGTATTTT.

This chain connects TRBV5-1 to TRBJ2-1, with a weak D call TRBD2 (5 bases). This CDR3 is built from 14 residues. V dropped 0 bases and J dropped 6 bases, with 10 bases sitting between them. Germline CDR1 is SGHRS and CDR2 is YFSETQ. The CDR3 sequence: CASSLAAGSNEQFF. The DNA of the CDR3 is TGCGCCAGCAGCTTGGCCGCGGGTTCCAATGAGCAGTTCTTC.

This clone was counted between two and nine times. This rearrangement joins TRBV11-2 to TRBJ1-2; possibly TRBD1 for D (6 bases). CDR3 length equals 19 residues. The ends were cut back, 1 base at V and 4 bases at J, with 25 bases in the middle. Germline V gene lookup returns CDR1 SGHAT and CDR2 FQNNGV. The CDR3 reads CASSLVGPPLALRGYGYTF. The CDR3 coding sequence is TGTGCCAGCAGCTTAGTAGGGCCTCCTCTAGCTCTCAGGGGCTATGGCTACACCTTC. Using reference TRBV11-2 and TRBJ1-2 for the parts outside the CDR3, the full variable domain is EAGVAQSPRYKIIEKRQSVAFWCNPISGHATLYWYQQILGQGPKLLIQFQNNGVVDDSQLPKDRFSAERLKGVDSTLKIQPAKLEDSAVYLCASSLVGPPLALRGYGYTFGSGTRLTVV.

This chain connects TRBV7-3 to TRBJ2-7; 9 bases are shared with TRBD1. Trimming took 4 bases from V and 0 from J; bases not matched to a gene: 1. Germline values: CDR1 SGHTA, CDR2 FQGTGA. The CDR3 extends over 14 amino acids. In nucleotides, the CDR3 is TGTGCCAGCAGCTGGACAGGGGACTCCTACGAGCAGTACTTC. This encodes CASSWTGDSYEQYF.

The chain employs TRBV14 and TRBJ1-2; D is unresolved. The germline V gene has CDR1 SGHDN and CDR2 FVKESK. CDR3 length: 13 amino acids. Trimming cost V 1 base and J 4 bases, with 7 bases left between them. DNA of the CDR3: TGTGCCAGCAGCCAAGGACATGGCTATGGCTACACCTTC. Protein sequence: CASSQGHGYGYTF.

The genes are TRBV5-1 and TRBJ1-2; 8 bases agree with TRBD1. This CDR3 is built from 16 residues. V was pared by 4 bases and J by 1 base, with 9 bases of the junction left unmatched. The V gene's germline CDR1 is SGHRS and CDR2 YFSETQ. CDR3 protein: CASSPTTGGDNYGYTF. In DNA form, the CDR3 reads TGCGCCAGCAGCCCTACCACAGGGGGTGATAACTATGGCTACACCTTC.